These 14 T cell receptor beta chains were all obtained from the same sample, sequenced in a study of T-cell reconstitution after alpha-beta-depleted transplantation in children. Unique molecular identifiers were built into the TCRbeta library. TCRdb itself ran the PCR reads through MiXCR, one entry per CDR3 protein. The table shows some 200,000 distinct CDR3 sequences, with over 5.5% occurring only once. This material consisted of PBMCs from the stem cell graft donor, taken from the stem cell graft. Receptor source: a human donor who donated a stem cell graft to a child with Wiskott-Aldrich syndrome.

This clonotype has at least ten counts. The chain uses TRBV6-1 and TRBJ2-1, with a possible D match to TRBD2 (6 bases). V lost 6 bases to trimming and J lost 5 bases, with 17 bases between them. Germline V lookup: CDR1 MNHNS, CDR2 SASEGT. The CDR3 length is 15 residues. CDR3 sequence reads: CASRRDWVGDNEQFF. The CDR3 DNA follows: TGTGCCAGCAGACGGGACTGGGTCGGGGACAATGAGCAGTTCTTC.

This clonotype occurred many times. The chain carries TRBV12-3 or TRBV12-4 and TRBJ2-7; TRBD1 is a possible D gene (5 bases). Trimming left V 5 bases short and J 1 base short, with 12 bases between. CDR3 length: 14 residues. The CDR3 reads CASSRHRRSYEQYF. For the CDR3, the DNA is TGTGCCAGCAGTCGCCACAGGAGATCCTACGAGCAGTACTTC.

The gene calls are TRBV5-5 and TRBJ2-5; either TRBD1 or TRBD2 may fit D (5 bases each). Germline CDR1 reads SGHKS; CDR2 reads YYEKEE (reference sequence). CDR3 size: 14 residues. Trimming left V 4 bases short and J 4 bases short, with 14 bases between. The DNA of the CDR3 is TGTGCCAGCAGCCCTGGTGCAGGGAGAGAGACCCAGTACTTC. This encodes CASSPGAGRETQYF.

This clonotype showed up many times. At one end, the junction sequence differs from germline, possibly due to a read error. The rearrangement uses TRBV3-1 and TRBJ1-1; D is unclear. Germline CDR1 is LGHDT and CDR2 is YNNKEL (reference sequence). The CDR3 runs to 13 residues. The CDR3 region is CASSQVRQSEAFF. The CDR3 coding sequence is TGTGCCAGCAGCCAGGTTCGGCAGTCTGAAGCCTTCTTT.

This clonotype was counted ten times or more. The rearrangement joins TRBV5-6 to TRBJ1-2; D gene ambiguous. The V end was cut by 0 bases, the J end by 5 bases, with 11 bases between. Germline V lookup: CDR1 SGHDT, CDR2 YYEEEE. The CDR3 spans 14 residues. The CDR3 here is CASSLGQVVYGYTF. The DNA of the CDR3 is TGTGCCAGCAGCTTGGGGCAGGTCGTTTATGGCTACACCTTC.

At least ten counts were recorded for this clonotype. The rearrangement uses TRBV30 and TRBJ1-3; D call uncertain. Deletions cut 0 bases from V and 6 bases from J, with 12 bases between. The germline V gene encodes CDR1 GTSNPN and CDR2 SVGIG (reference sequence). The CDR3 runs 14 residues. CDR3 bases: TGTGCCTGGAGTGTACTGGGAGGTGTAAACACCATATATTTT. Translation gives CAWSVLGGVNTIYF. Supplemented by reference TRBV30 and TRBJ1-3, the full variable domain reads SQTIHQWPATLVQPVGSPLSLECTVEGTSNPNLYWYRQAAGRGLQLLFYSVGIGQISSEVPQNLSASRPQDRQFILSSKKLLLSDSGFYLCAWSVLGGVNTIYFGEGSWLTVV.

This clonotype was seen ten or more times. This chain links TRBV29-1 with TRBJ2-3; D possibly corresponds to TRBD2 (6 bases). V was shortened by 0 bases and J by 9 bases, with 10 bases between the two germline ends. The CDR3 sequence is 12 residues long. Looked up from germline, CDR1 is SQVTM and CDR2 is ANQGSEA. CDR3 sequence: CSVEDGAGTQYF. The CDR3 DNA follows: TGCAGCGTTGAAGATGGGGCGGGAACGCAGTATTTT.

This clonotype was detected a few times. The chain is built from TRBV28 and TRBJ2-7; 9 nucleotides agree with TRBD1. The CDR3 has 14 residues. The germline CDR1 and CDR2 sequences are MDHEN and SYDVKM. The V and J ends lost 3 bases and 4 bases, in that order; junction bases with no gene match: 4. Written as DNA, the CDR3 is TGTGCCAGCAGTTTCCGGACAGGGGCATACGAGCAGTACTTC. Translating gives CASSFRTGAYEQYF.

This clonotype was seen at least ten times. The rearrangement joins TRBV12-3 or TRBV12-4 to TRBJ1-1, with TRBD1 identical over 7 bases. With 6 bases clipped from V and 0 bases from J, the junction kept 13 bases outside the gene matches. This CDR3 spans 17 amino acids. The CDR3 reads CASSSRGTWGMNTEAFF. As DNA, the CDR3 is TGTGCCAGCAGCAGCAGGGGGACCTGGGGTATGAACACTGAAGCTTTCTTT.

In this sample, this clonotype turned up many times. This sequence joins TRBV12-3 or TRBV12-4 and TRBJ1-1; maybe TRBD1 (6 bases). V lost 1 base and J lost 4, with 10 bases in between. The CDR3 has 14 amino acids. CDR3 sequence reads: CASSLVGGATEAFF. CDR3 coding DNA: TGTGCCAGCAGTTTAGTGGGGGGCGCCACTGAAGCTTTCTTT.

Notes on this clonotype: Just one base apart from a much larger clone, this may be a read error. The V and J genes are TRBV12-3 or TRBV12-4 and TRBJ2-5, with 7 bases fitting TRBD1. The CDR3 runs to 15 residues. J gave up 5 bases and V 5 bases, and 11 bases lay outside the gene matches. The CDR3 sequence: CASSDGTVLHETQYF. CDR3 DNA: TGTGCCAGCAGTGATGGGACAGTATTACATGAGACCCAGTACTTC.

This clonotype was recorded a few times. The J gene is TRBJ1-1, the V gene TRBV15; 7 bases are shared with TRBD1. The CDR3 sequence is 15 residues long. Germline lookup yields CDR1 LNHNV and CDR2 YYDKDF (reference sequence). V was pared by 4 bases and J by 3 bases, with 8 bases of the junction left unmatched. The CDR3 is CATSKYRGRDTEAFF. The DNA for the CDR3 is TGTGCCACCAGCAAATACAGGGGAAGGGACACTGAAGCTTTCTTT.

In this sample, this clonotype turned up many times. The rearrangement uses TRBV12-3 or TRBV12-4 and TRBJ2-3; no firm D call. CDR3 length: 15 amino acids. Trimming took 3 bases from V and 0 from J, leaving 10 bases between them. CDR3 protein: CASSFTTSSTDTQYF. The CDR3 nucleotides read TGTGCCAGCAGTTTCACCACCTCTAGCACAGATACGCAGTATTTT.

The table lists this clonotype with many counts. J is TRBJ1-6 and V is TRBV12-3 or TRBV12-4; no clear D gene. Trimming took 3 bases from V and 8 from J, leaving 11 bases between them. This CDR3 spans 14 amino acids. As DNA, the CDR3 is TGTGCCAGCAGTTTTGAGACTTGGGATTCACCCCTCCACTTT. It translates to CASSFETWDSPLHF.